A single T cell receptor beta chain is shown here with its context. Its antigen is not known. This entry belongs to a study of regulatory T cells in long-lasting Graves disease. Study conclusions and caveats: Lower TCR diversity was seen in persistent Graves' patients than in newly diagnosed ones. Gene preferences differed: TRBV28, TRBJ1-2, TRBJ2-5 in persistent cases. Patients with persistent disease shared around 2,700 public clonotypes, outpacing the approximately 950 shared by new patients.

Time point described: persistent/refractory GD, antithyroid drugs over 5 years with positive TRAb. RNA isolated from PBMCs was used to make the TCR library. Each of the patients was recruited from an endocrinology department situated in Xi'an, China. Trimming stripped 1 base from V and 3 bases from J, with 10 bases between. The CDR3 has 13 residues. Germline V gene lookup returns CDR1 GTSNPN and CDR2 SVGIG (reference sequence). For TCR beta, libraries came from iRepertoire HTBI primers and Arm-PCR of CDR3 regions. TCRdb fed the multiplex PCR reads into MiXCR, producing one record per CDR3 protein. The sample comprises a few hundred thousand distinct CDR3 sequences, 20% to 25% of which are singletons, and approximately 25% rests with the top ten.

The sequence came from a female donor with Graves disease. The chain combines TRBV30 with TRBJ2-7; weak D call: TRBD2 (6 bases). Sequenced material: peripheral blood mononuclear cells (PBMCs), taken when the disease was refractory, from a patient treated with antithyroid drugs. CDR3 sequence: CAWSAGAGYEQYF. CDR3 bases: TGTGCCTGGAGTGCTGGAGCGGGCTACGAGCAGTACTTC.